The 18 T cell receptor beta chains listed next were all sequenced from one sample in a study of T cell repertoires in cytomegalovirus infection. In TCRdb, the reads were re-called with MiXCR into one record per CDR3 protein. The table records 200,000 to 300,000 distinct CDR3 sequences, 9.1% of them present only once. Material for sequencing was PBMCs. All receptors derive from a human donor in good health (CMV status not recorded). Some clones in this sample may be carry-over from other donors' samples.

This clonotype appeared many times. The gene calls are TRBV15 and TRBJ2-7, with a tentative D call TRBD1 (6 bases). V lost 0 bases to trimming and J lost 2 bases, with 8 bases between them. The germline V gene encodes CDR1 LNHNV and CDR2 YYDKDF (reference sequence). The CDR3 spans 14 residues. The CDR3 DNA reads TGTGCCACCAGCAGAGATGGGGGCCCCTACGAGCAGTACTTC. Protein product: CATSRDGGPYEQYF.

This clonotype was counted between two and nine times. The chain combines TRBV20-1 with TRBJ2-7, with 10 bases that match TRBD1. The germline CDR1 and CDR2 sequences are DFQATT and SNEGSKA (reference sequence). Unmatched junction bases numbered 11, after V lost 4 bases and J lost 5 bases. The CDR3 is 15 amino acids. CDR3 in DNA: TGCAGTGCTAACCGCCGGGACAGGGGAAAAGACGAGCAGTACTTC. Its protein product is CSANRRDRGKDEQYF.

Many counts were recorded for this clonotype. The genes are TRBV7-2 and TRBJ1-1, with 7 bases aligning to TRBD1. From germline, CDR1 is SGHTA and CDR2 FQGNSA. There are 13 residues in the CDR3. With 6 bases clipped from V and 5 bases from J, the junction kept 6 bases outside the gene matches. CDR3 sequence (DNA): TGTGCCAGCAGTCAGACAGGGTTAACTGAAGCTTTCTTT. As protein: CASSQTGLTEAFF.

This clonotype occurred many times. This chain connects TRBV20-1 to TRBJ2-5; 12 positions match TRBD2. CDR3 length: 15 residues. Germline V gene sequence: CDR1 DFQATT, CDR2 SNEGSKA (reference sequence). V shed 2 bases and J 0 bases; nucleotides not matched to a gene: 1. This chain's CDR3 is CSARRLAGDQETQYF. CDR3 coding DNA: TGCAGTGCTAGAAGACTAGCGGGGGACCAAGAGACCCAGTACTTC.

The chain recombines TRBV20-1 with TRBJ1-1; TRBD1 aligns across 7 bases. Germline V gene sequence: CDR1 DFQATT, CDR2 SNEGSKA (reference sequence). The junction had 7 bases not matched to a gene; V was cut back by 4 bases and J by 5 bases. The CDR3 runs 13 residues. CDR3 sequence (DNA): TGCAGTGCTACAGGGGGGTATGGAACTGAAGCTTTCTTT. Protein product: CSATGGYGTEAFF.

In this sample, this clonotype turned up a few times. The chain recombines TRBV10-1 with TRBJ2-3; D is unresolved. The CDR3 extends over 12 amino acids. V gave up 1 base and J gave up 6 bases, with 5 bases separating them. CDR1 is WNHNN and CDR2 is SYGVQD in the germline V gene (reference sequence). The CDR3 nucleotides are TGCGCCAGCAGTGAGTTAGGGGATACGCAGTATTTT. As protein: CASSELGDTQYF.

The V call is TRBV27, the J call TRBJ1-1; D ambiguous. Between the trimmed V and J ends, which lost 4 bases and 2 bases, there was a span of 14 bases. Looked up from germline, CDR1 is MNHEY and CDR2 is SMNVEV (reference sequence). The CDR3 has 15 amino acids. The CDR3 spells CASSSPTQANTEAFF. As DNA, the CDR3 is TGTGCCAGCAGTTCCCCTACCCAGGCTAACACTGAAGCTTTCTTT.

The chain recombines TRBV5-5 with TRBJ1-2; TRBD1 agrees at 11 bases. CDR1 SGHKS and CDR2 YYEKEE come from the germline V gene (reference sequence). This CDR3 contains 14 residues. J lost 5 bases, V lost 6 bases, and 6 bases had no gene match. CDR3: CASTRDRGAYGYTF. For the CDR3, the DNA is TGTGCCAGCACCCGGGACAGGGGGGCGTATGGCTACACCTTC.

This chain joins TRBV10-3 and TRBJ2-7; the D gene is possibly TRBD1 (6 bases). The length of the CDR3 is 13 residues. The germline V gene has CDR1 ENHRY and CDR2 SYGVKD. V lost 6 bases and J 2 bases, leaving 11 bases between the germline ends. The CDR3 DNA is TGTGCCATCAGGGGACACCAGACCTACGAGCAGTACTTC. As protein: CAIRGHQTYEQYF.

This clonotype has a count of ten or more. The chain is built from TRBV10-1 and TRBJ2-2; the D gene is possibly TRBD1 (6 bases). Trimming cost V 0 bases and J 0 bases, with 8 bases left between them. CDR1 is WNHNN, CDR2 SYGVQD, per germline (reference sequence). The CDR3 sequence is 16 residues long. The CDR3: CASSESTGANTGELFF. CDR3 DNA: TGCGCCAGCAGTGAGTCGACAGGCGCGAACACCGGGGAGCTGTTTTTT.

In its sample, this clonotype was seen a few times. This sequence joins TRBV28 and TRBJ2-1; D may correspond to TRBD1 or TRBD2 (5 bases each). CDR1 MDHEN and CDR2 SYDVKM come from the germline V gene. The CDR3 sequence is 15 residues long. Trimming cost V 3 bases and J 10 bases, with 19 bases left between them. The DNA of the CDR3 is TGTGCCAGCAGTTTTGGGGGTGTAGCAAATAAGGAGCAGTTCTTC. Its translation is CASSFGGVANKEQFF.

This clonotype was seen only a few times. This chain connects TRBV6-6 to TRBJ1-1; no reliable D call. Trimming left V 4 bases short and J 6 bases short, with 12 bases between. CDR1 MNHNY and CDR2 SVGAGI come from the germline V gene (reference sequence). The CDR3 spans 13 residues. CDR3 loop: CASSSAGLSEAFF. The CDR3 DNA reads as TGTGCCAGCAGTTCCGCAGGTCTATCTGAAGCTTTCTTT.

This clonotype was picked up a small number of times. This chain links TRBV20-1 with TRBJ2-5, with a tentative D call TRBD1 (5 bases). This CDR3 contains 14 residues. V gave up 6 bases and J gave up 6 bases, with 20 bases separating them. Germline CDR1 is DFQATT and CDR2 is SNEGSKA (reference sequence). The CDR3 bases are TGCAGTGCCCCATCGGCAGGGCGATTAAAGACCCAGTACTTC. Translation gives CSAPSAGRLKTQYF.

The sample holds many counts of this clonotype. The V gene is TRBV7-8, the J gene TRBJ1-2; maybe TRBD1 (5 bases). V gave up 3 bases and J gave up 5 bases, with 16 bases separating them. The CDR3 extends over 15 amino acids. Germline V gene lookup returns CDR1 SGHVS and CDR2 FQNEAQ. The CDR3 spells CASSFTEGQWYGYTF. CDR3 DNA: TGTGCCAGCAGCTTCACGGAGGGGCAGTGGTATGGCTACACCTTC. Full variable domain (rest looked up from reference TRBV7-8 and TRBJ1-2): GAGVSQSPRYKVAKRGQDVALRCDPISGHVSLFWYQQALGQGPEFLTYFQNEAQLDKSGLPSDRFFAERPEGSVSTLKIQRTQQEDSAVYLCASSFTEGQWYGYTFGSGTRLTVV.

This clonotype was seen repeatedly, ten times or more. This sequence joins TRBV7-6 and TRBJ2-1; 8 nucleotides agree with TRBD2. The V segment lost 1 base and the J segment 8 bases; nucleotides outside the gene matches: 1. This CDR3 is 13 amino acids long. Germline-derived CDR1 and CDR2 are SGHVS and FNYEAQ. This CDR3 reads CASSLGTSYEQFF. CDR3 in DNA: TGTGCCAGCAGCTTAGGGACTAGCTATGAGCAGTTCTTC. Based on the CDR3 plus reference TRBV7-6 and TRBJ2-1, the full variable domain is GAGVSQSPRYKVTKRGQDVALRCDPISGHVSLYWYRQALGQGPEFLTYFNYEAQQDKSGLPNDRFSAERPEGSISTLTIQRTEQRDSAMYRCASSLGTSYEQFFGPGTRLTVL.

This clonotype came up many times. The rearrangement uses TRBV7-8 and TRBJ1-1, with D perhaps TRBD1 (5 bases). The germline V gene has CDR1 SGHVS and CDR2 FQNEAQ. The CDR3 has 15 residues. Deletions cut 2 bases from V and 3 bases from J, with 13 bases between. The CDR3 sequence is CASSLSGPGHTEAFF. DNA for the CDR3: TGTGCCAGCAGCTTAAGCGGGCCGGGGCACACTGAAGCTTTCTTT.

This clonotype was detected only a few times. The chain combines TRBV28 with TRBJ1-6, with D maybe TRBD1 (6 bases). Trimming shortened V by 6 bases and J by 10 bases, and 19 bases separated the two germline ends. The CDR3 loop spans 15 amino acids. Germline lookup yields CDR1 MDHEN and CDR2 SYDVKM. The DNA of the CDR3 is TGTGCCAGCAGCCCCCCCTTGGGGGCGGGATCACCCCTCCACTTT. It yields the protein CASSPPLGAGSPLHF. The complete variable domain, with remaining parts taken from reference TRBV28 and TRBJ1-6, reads DVKVTQSSRYLVKRTGEKVFLECVQDMDHENMFWYRQDPGLGLRLIYFSYDVKMKEKGDIPEGYSVSREKKERFSLILESASTNQTSMYLCASSPPLGAGSPLHFGNGTRLTVT.

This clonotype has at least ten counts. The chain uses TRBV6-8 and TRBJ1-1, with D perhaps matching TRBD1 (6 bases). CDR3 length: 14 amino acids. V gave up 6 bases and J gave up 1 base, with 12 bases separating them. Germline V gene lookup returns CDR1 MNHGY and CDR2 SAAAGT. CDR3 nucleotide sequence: TGTGCCAGCAGGGGGGCTGTCTGGAACACTGAAGCTTTCTTT. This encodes CASRGAVWNTEAFF.